What follows is one TCR beta chain and its context. It may be a read error: a sequence one base away is much more abundant. MiXCR, run by TCRdb on the PCR reads, gives a single entry per CDR3 protein. The sample consists of under 600,000 distinct CDR3 sequences, around 25% of them appearing once. The CDR3 contains 14 residues. CDR1 PRHDT and CDR2 FYEKMQ come from the germline V gene (reference sequence). Sorting selected naive CD8 T cells with a CD8+CD4-CCR7+CD45RA+ phenotype. The entry originates in a study of molecular identifiers for immune sequencing clone quantification. Looking at the study overall: The replicates split RNA from approximately 22,000 or 94,000 naive CD8 cells five ways and sequenced four.

This TCR derives from a human donor in good health. Some libraries in this study had Jurkat cell RNA spiked in. The specimen sequenced was naive CD8+ T cells from blood, with Jurkat cell RNA spiked in. The subset is: FACS-sorted CD8+CD4-CCR7+CD45RA+ naive T cells. The chain combines TRBV13 with TRBJ1-4; D uncertain. For the CDR3, the DNA is TGTGCCGGCAGCTCCGCAGAAAAGAATGAAAAACTGTTTTTT. Amino acid sequence: CAGSSAEKNEKLFF.